Shown below are 20 T cell receptor beta chains from a single sample sequenced in a study of cytomegalovirus exposure and HLA in healthy donors. In the PCR, 60 Vbeta and 13 Jbeta primers were used. The protocol was immunoSEQ multiplex PCR, while the TCRdb copy is restricted to in-frame clones and leaves out a portion. This sample carries about 150,000 clones, approximately 71% of them seen once, and the ten largest clones take about 11%. The sample taken for sequencing was PBMCs. The receptor set was obtained from a man in his late teens or twenties in good health and CMV-seropositive.

This clone was recorded a few times. The chain uses TRBV11-2 and TRBJ2-5, with a weak D call TRBD2 (5 bases). Germline V gives CDR1 SGHAT, CDR2 FQNNGV. The V end lost 0 bases, the J end lost 1 base, and 21 bases lay between the germline ends. CDR3 size: 19 residues. The CDR3: CASSLERVLGQRFQETQYF. The CDR3 nucleotides read TGTGCCAGCAGCTTAGAAAGGGTACTCGGGCAGCGGTTCCAAGAGACCCAGTACTTC.

Comment on this clone: This CDR3 is also generated by other DNA sequences in the sample. The V and J genes are TRBV30 and TRBJ2-7; D uncertain. This CDR3 has 11 amino acids. Germline V gene lookup returns CDR1 GTSNPN and CDR2 SVGIG (reference sequence). V dropped 2 bases and J dropped 4 bases, with 6 bases sitting between them. CDR3 coding DNA: TGTGCCTGGAGTCCAGGTTACGAGCAGTACTTC. It is translated as CAWSPGYEQYF.

The chain has TRBV25-1 and TRBJ2-7, with D possibly TRBD2 on 6 matching bases. CDR1 and CDR2 (germline): MGHDK, SYGVNS. V shed 7 bases and J shed 5 bases, with 12 bases lying between them. This CDR3 comprises 12 residues. DNA of the CDR3: TGTGCCAGCACAGATTGGACTAACGAGCAGTACTTC. Translation gives CASTDWTNEQYF.

The rearrangement links TRBV6-5 to TRBJ1-1; 7 nucleotides line up with TRBD1. Germline lookup yields CDR1 MNHEY and CDR2 SVGAGI. The trim removed 6 bases at V and 10 bases at J, leaving 8 bases unmatched. The CDR3 runs to 12 residues. CDR3 in amino acids: CASSRDSRTAFF. The CDR3 nucleotides read TGTGCCAGCAGCCGGGACAGTAGGACAGCTTTCTTT.

This chain links TRBV6-5 with TRBJ1-4; tentatively, D is TRBD1 (5 bases). The CDR3 consists of 13 residues. The germline V gene has CDR1 MNHEY and CDR2 SVGAGI. V was shortened by 5 bases and J by 7 bases, with 11 bases between the two germline ends. The CDR3 protein is CASSEGHREKLFF. CDR3 DNA: TGTGCCAGCAGTGAAGGACACCGTGAAAAACTGTTTTTT.

The chain couples TRBV18 to TRBJ2-7; 12 bases are shared with TRBD2. CDR1 and CDR2 from the germline V gene are KGHSH and LQKENI. This CDR3 comprises 15 residues. With 4 bases clipped from V and 4 bases from J, the junction kept 5 bases outside the gene matches. CDR3 DNA sequence: TGTGCCAGCTCACGCGGACTAGCGGGAACTTACGAGCAGTACTTC. Its protein is CASSRGLAGTYEQYF. The whole variable domain, filled in from reference TRBV18 and TRBJ2-7, reads NAGVMQNPRHLVRRRGQEARLRCSPMKGHSHVYWYRQLPEEGLKFMVYLQKENIIDESGMPKERFSAEFPKEGPSILRIQQVVRGDSAAYFCASSRGLAGTYEQYFGPGTRLTVT.

The sample holds a few counts of this clone. This chain links TRBV5-1 with TRBJ2-1; 12 nucleotides agree with TRBD2. The CDR3 is 15 amino acids. V shed 4 bases, J shed 5 bases, and the junction held 4 bases outside the gene matches. Germline V gives CDR1 SGHRS, CDR2 YFSETQ. The CDR3 DNA is TGCGCCAGCAGCCTGCTAGCGGGAGGGGACAATGAGCAGTTCTTC. Translated, it gives CASSLLAGGDNEQFF.

The chain links TRBV5-6 to TRBJ1-6, with TRBD1 matching 10 bases. CDR3 length: 16 residues. Trimming took 2 bases from V and 9 from J; bases not matched to a gene: 8. CDR1 and CDR2 (germline): SGHDT, YYEEEE. The CDR3 DNA follows: TGTGCCAGCAGCTTTTACTTCGGACAGGGGGGTTCACCCCTCCACTTT. It specifies CASSFYFGQGGSPLHF.

CDR3 DNA sequence: TGCGCCAGCAGCCAAGACCGCGAGCGGGGGGGAGGGACCCAGTACTTC. Encoded protein: CASSQDRERGGGTQYF. The gene calls are TRBV4-1 and TRBJ2-5; 10 bases are shared with TRBD2. V gave up 0 bases and J gave up 7 bases; unmatched junction bases: 8. The germline V gene has CDR1 MGHRA and CDR2 YSYEKL. The CDR3 has 16 residues.

The chain uses TRBV19 and TRBJ1-1; D remains ambiguous. Trimming took off 3 bases at V and 3 bases at J, with 8 bases between the two ends. The CDR3 loop spans 13 amino acids. Germline V lookup: CDR1 LNHDA, CDR2 SQIVND (reference sequence). CDR3 sequence: CASSIVGDTEAFF. The CDR3 DNA sequence: TGTGCCAGTAGTATTGTTGGAGACACTGAAGCTTTCTTT. Supplemented by reference TRBV19 and TRBJ1-1, the full variable domain reads DGGITQSPKYLFRKEGQNVTLSCEQNLNHDAMYWYRQDPGQGLRLIYYSQIVNDFQKGDIAEGYSVSREKKESFPLTVTSAQKNPTAFYLCASSIVGDTEAFFGQGTRLTVV.

Concerning this clone: An end of the junction differs from the germline gene, which may be a read error. The chain links TRBV18 to TRBJ2-2, with D hard to call. Germline lookup yields CDR1 KGHSH and CDR2 LQKENI. The CDR3 sequence is 16 residues long. The CDR3 nucleotides read TGTGCCAGCTCTCCACGAAGTTCACTGAACACCGGGGAGCTGTTTTTT. Its protein product is CASSPRSSLNTGELFF.

The gene calls are TRBV19 and TRBJ1-1; TRBD1 agrees at 8 bases. With 7 bases clipped from V and 1 base from J, the junction kept 14 bases outside the gene matches. CDR3 size: 17 residues. Per the germline V gene, CDR1 is LNHDA and CDR2 is SQIVND (reference sequence). The CDR3 region is CASTLPARTGKNTEAFF. CDR3 DNA sequence: TGTGCCAGTACTCTTCCGGCAAGGACAGGGAAGAACACTGAAGCTTTCTTT.

This clone appeared once. The J gene is TRBJ2-3, the V gene TRBV9; 9 bases fit TRBD2. Germline trimming cut 3 bases from V and 2 bases from J; bases unmatched to any gene: 4. Germline V gives CDR1 SGDLS, CDR2 YYNGEE. This CDR3 comprises 15 residues. The CDR3: CASSAASGTTDTQYF. The CDR3, as DNA: TGTGCCAGCAGCGCCGCTAGCGGGACCACAGATACGCAGTATTTT.

The chain recombines TRBV6-1 with TRBJ1-1; D unclear. The germline CDR1 and CDR2 sequences are MNHNS and SASEGT. There are 15 residues in the CDR3. The ends were cut back, 7 bases at V and 0 bases at J, with 15 bases in the middle. The CDR3 DNA follows: TGTGCCAGCACTCTGGCAGTACTAATGAACACTGAAGCTTTCTTT. Translation gives CASTLAVLMNTEAFF.

This clone was found a few times. This chain uses TRBV2 with TRBJ1-2; a weak D match, TRBD1 (5 bases). The CDR3 loop spans 15 amino acids. Germline V gene sequence: CDR1 SNHLY, CDR2 FYNNEI. V shed 7 bases and J shed 0 bases, with 15 bases lying between them. The CDR3 spells CASNVQGMANYGYTF. CDR3 nucleotide sequence: TGTGCCAGCAACGTGCAGGGCATGGCTAACTATGGCTACACCTTC. Looking up the rest from reference TRBV2 and TRBJ1-2 gives the full variable domain: EPEVTQTPSHQVTQMGQEVILRCVPISNHLYFYWYRQILGQKVEFLVSFYNNEISEKSEIFDDQFSVERPDGSNFTLKIRSTKLEDSAMYFCASNVQGMANYGYTFGSGTRLTVV.

V usage is TRBV5-6 and J usage is TRBJ2-2; 8 bases are a match to TRBD1. This CDR3 region has 19 residues. The trim removed 3 bases at V and 1 base at J, leaving 14 bases unmatched. CDR1 is SGHDT, CDR2 YYEEEE, per germline. DNA for the CDR3: TGTGCCAGCAGCTCCACGTCGGCACGGACAGGGCTGAACACCGGGGAGCTGTTTTTT. This codes for CASSSTSARTGLNTGELFF.

The chain recombines TRBV6-5 with TRBJ2-7; 8 nucleotides line up with TRBD2. V shed 8 bases, J shed 2 bases, and the junction held 8 bases outside the gene matches. CDR1 and CDR2 from the germline V gene are MNHEY and SVGAGI. This CDR3 region has 14 residues. As DNA, the CDR3 is TGTGCCAGCCCCTCCGGGGGGGTCCCCTACGAGCAGTACTTC. Translating gives CASPSGGVPYEQYF.

This chain connects TRBV5-1 to TRBJ2-1, with D possibly being TRBD2 (6 bases). CDR1 SGHRS and CDR2 YFSETQ come from the germline V gene. Trimming pared 0 bases from V and 2 bases from J, leaving 9 bases between. The CDR3 covers 15 residues. CDR3 nucleotide sequence: TGCGCCAGCAGCTTGGACGGGAGTACCTACAATGAGCAGTTCTTC. Translation gives CASSLDGSTYNEQFF.

CDR3 DNA sequence: TGTGCCTGGAGTGCGATCTCAGCGGGAGTAGAGACCCAGTACTTC. It codes for CAWSAISAGVETQYF. J is TRBJ2-5 and V is TRBV30; 8 bases align to TRBD2. This CDR3 has 15 residues. Germline CDR1 is GTSNPN and CDR2 is SVGIG (reference sequence). J lost 4 bases, V lost 1 base, and 8 bases had no gene match.

V is TRBV7-2 and J is TRBJ2-1; no reliable D call. CDR1 and CDR2 (germline): SGHTA, FQGNSA. The CDR3 loop spans 14 amino acids. Trimming left V 3 bases short and J 6 bases short, with 12 bases between. The chain's CDR3 is CASSFPRLGNEQFF. The DNA of the CDR3 is TGTGCCAGCAGCTTCCCCAGGCTGGGCAATGAGCAGTTCTTC.